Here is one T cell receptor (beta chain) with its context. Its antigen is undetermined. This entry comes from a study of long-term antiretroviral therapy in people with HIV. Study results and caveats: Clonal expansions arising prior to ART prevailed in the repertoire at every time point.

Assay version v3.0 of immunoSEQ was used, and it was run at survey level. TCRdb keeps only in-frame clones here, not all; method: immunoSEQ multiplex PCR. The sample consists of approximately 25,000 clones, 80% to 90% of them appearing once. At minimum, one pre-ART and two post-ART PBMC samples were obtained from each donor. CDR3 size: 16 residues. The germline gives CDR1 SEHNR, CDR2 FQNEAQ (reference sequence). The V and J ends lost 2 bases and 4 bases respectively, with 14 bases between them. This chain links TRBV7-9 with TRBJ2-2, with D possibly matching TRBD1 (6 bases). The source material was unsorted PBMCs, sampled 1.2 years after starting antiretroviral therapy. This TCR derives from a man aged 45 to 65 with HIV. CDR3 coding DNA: TGTGCCAGCAGCTTATCACAGGGCACGCTCACCGGGGAGCTGTTTTTT. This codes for CASSLSQGTLTGELFF.